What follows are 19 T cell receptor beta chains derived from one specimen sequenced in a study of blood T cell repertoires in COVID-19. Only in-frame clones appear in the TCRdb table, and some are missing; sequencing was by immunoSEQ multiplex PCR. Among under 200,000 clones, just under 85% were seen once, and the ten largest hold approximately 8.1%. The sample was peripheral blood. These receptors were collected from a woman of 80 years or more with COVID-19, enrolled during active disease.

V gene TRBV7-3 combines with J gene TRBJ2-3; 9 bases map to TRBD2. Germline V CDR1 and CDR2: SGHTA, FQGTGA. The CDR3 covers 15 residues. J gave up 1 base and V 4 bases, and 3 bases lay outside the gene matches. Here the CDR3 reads CASSSRLAGTDTQYF. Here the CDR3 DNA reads TGTGCCAGCAGCTCCCGACTAGCGGGCACAGATACGCAGTATTTT.

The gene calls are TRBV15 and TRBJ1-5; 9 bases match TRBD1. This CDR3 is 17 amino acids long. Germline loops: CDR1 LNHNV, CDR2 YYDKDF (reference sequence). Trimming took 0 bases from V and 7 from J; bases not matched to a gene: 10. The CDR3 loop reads CATSRDLTDRGVQPQHF. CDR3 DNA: TGTGCCACCAGCAGAGATCTGACTGACAGGGGGGTCCAGCCCCAGCATTTT.

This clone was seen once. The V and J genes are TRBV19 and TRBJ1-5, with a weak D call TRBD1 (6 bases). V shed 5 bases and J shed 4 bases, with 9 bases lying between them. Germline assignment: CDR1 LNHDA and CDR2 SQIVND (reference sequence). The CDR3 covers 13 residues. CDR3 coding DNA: TGTGCCAGTAGTTGGACAGTTAATCAGCCCCAGCATTTT. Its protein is CASSWTVNQPQHF.

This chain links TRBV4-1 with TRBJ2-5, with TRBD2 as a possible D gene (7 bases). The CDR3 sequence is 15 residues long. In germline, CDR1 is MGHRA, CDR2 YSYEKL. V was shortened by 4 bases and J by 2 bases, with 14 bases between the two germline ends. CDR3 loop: CASSRGGGLQETQYF. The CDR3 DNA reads TGCGCCAGCAGCCGAGGGGGGGGCCTACAAGAGACCCAGTACTTC.

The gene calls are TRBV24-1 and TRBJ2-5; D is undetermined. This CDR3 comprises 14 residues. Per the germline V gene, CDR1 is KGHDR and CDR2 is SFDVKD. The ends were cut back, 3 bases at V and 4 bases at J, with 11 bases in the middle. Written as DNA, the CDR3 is TGTGCCACCAGTGATACGTCTATCGGAGAGACCCAGTACTTC. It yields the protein CATSDTSIGETQYF.

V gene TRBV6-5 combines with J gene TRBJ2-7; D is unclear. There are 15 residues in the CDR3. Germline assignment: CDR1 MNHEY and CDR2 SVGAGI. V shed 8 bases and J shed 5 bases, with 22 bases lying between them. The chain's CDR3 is CASGTRPIGSHEQYF. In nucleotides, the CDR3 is TGTGCCAGCGGAACGCGGCCAATCGGGTCGCACGAGCAGTACTTC.

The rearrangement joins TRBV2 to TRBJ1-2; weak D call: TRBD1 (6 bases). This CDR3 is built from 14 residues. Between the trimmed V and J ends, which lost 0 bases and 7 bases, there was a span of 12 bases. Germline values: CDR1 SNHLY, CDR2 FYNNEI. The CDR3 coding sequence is TGTGCCAGCAGTGAAGCGACTACAGGGCTTGGCTACACCTTC. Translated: CASSEATTGLGYTF.

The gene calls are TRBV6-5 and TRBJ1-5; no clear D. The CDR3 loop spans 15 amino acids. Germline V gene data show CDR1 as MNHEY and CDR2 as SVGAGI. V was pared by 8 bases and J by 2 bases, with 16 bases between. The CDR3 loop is CASRGFRPGNQPQHF. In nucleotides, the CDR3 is TGTGCCAGCCGGGGATTCCGGCCGGGCAATCAGCCCCAGCATTTT.

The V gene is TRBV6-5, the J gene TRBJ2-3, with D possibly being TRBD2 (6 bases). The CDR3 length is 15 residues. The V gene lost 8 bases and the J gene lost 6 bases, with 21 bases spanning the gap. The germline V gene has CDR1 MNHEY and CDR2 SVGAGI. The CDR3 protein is CASATGEVSPDTQYF. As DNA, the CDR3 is TGTGCCAGCGCGACGGGGGAGGTTTCACCCGATACGCAGTATTTT.

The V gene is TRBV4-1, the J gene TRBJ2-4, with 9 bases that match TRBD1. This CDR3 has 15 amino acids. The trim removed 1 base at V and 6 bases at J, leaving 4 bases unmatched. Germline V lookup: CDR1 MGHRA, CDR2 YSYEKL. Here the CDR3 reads CASSQAGTGINIQYF. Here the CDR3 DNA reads TGCGCCAGCAGCCAAGCCGGGACAGGGATAAACATTCAGTACTTC.

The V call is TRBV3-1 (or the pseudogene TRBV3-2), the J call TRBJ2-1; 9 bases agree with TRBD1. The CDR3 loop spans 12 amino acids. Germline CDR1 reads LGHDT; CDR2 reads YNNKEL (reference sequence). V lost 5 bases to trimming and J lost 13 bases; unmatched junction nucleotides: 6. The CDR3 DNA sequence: TGTGCCAGCAGCAGCTACAGGGGGCGTCAGTTCTTC. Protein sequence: CASSSYRGRQFF.

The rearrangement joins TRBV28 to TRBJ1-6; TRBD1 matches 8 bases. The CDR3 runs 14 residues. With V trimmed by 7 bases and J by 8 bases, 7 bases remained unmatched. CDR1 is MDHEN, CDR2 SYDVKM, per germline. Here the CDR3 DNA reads TGTGCCAGCAACCCCCAGGGGGCGGATTCACCCCTCCACTTT. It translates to CASNPQGADSPLHF.

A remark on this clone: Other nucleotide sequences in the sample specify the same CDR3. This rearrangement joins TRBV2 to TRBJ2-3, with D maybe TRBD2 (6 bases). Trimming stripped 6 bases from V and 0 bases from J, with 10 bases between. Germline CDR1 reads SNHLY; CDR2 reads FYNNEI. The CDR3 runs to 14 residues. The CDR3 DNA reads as TGTGCCAGCAGGACGGGAGCTAGCACAGATACGCAGTATTTT. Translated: CASRTGASTDTQYF. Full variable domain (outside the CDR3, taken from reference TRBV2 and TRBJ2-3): EPEVTQTPSHQVTQMGQEVILRCVPISNHLYFYWYRQILGQKVEFLVSFYNNEISEKSEIFDDQFSVERPDGSNFTLKIRSTKLEDSAMYFCASRTGASTDTQYFGPGTRLTVL.

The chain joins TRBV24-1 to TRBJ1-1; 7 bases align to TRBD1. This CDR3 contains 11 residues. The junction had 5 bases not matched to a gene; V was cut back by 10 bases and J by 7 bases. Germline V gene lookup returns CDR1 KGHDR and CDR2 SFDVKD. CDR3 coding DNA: TGTGCCACTCAGGGGGTAGGTGAAGCTTTCTTT. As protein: CATQGVGEAFF.

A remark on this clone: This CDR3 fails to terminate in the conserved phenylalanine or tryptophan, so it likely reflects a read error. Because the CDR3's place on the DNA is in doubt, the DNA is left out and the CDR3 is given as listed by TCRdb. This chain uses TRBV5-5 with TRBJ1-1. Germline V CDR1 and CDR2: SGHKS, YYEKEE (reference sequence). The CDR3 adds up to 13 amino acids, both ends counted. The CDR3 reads CASSLHRGGPWEG.

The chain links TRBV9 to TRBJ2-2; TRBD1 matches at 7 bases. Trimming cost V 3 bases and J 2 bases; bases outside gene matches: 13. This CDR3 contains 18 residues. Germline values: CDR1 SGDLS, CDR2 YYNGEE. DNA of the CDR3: TGTGCCAGCAGCGGACTTTCCGGGACAGCCCTTAACACCGGGGAGCTGTTTTTT. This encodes CASSGLSGTALNTGELFF. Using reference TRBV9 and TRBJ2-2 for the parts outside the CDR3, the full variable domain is DSGVTQTPKHLITATGQRVTLRCSPRSGDLSVYWYQQSLDQGLQFLIQYYNGEERAKGNILERFSAQQFPDLHSELNLSSLELGDSALYFCASSGLSGTALNTGELFFGEGSRLTVL.

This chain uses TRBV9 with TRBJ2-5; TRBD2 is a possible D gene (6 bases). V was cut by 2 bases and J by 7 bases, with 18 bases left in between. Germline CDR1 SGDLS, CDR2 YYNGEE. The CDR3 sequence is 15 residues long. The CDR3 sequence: CASSVLGAPEGTQYF. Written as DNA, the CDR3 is TGTGCCAGCAGCGTTCTAGGGGCCCCGGAGGGGACCCAGTACTTC.

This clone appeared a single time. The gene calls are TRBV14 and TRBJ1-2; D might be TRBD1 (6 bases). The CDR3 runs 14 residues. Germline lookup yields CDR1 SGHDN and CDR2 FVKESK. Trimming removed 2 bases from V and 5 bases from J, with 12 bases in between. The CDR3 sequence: CASSQTQGWYGYTF. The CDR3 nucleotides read TGTGCCAGCAGCCAAACACAGGGATGGTATGGCTACACCTTC.

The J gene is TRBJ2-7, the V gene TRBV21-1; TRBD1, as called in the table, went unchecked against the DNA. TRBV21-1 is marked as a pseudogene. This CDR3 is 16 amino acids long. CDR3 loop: CASSNILWVRGYEQYF. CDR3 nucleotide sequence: TGTGCCAGCAGCAATATTTTGTGGGTCAGGGGCTACGAGCAGTACTTC.